The 5 T cell receptor beta chains in this list originate from one sample, sequenced in a study of T cell changes during pregnancy in multiple sclerosis. Sequencing was performed with immunoSEQ multiplex PCR; in TCRdb, only in-frame clones are kept and a portion is missing. The table has about 59,000 clones, approximately 90% seen once. This specimen consisted of peripheral blood, obtained in the third trimester of pregnancy. The receptors come from a female donor in good health, enrolled as a control in a pregnancy study.

The chain employs TRBV2 and TRBJ2-5; TRBD1 aligns across 9 bases. V lost 2 bases and J lost 3; bases outside the gene matches: 4. The CDR3 is made up of 15 amino acids. Germline assignment: CDR1 SNHLY and CDR2 FYNNEI. CDR3 region: CASSEYRTGEETQYF. CDR3 DNA: TGTGCCAGCAGTGAATATAGGACAGGGGAAGAGACCCAGTACTTC.

The rearrangement uses TRBV6-5 and TRBJ2-7, with 9 bases that match TRBD2. Germline CDR1 MNHEY, CDR2 SVGAGI. This CDR3 spans 14 amino acids. With V trimmed by 6 bases and J by 6 bases, 9 bases remained unmatched. The DNA of the CDR3 is TGTGCCAGCAGGCGGGAGGGCCAGTCGGGCGAGCAGTACTTC. It is translated as CASRREGQSGEQYF.

This clone was detected only once. The chain uses TRBV2 and TRBJ1-2, with TRBD1 matching over 8 bases. This CDR3 region has 14 residues. Losses at the gene ends were 4 bases for V and 4 bases for J; bases not matched to a gene: 5. Germline V lookup: CDR1 SNHLY, CDR2 FYNNEI. The CDR3 loop is CASSGGTGLYGYTF. In DNA, the CDR3 is TGTGCCAGCAGTGGCGGGACAGGCCTCTATGGCTACACCTTC.

The chain couples TRBV6-5 to TRBJ1-2; 9 bases map to TRBD1. This CDR3 comprises 16 residues. CDR1 is MNHEY and CDR2 is SVGAGI in the germline V gene. The V and J ends lost 4 bases and 0 bases, in that order; junction bases with no gene match: 6. This CDR3 is CASSLGQGLANYGYTF. DNA for the CDR3: TGTGCCAGCAGTTTGGGACAGGGCTTAGCTAACTATGGCTACACCTTC.

This chain uses TRBV5-1 with TRBJ1-1; 10 bases are a match to TRBD1. V lost 4 bases and J lost 3; bases outside the gene matches: 12. The CDR3 is 17 amino acids. CDR1 SGHRS and CDR2 YFSETQ come from the germline V gene. The CDR3 sequence: CASSRGQGKGFDTEAFF. CDR3 sequence (DNA): TGCGCCAGCAGCCGGGGACAGGGGAAGGGTTTTGACACTGAAGCTTTCTTT.